The 20 T cell receptor beta chains below all came from one sample that was sequenced in a study of OX40 agonist ivuxolimab in advanced cancers. Profiling relied on immunoSEQ multiplex PCR, and the TCRdb table lists in-frame clones only, not all of them. Found here are tens of thousands of clones, around 89% of them singletons; the top ten hold approximately 10%. The specimen was CD4+ or CD8+ T cells sorted from blood, collected in a trial of the OX40 agonist ivuxolimab. These TCRs come from an adult with an advanced solid tumor such as melanoma, head and neck, liver or kidney cancer.

This clone occurred a few times. J is TRBJ2-5 and V is TRBV5-1; 8 bases are shared with TRBD1. Germline CDR1 is SGHRS and CDR2 is YFSETQ. V dropped 1 base and J dropped 1; count of bases not matched to a gene: 9. This CDR3 region has 17 residues. The CDR3 loop reads CASSLRGVQGGQETQYF. The CDR3 region has the DNA TGCGCCAGCAGCTTGCGGGGTGTACAGGGGGGCCAAGAGACCCAGTACTTC.

J is TRBJ2-7 and V is TRBV29-1, with 9 bases lining up with TRBD1. The V gene's germline CDR1 is SQVTM and CDR2 ANQGSEA. Trimming at V came to 4 bases and at J to 2 bases, leaving 6 bases not matched to a gene. The CDR3 is 14 residues long. The CDR3 protein is CSVGFWDRAYEQYF. In DNA, the CDR3 is TGCAGCGTTGGGTTTTGGGACAGGGCCTACGAGCAGTACTTC.

The gene calls are TRBV30 and TRBJ1-4, with D possibly matching TRBD1 (6 bases). With 0 bases removed from V and 8 bases from J, the gap between germline ends came to 13 bases. Germline V lookup: CDR1 GTSNPN, CDR2 SVGIG (reference sequence). CDR3 length: 14 amino acids. As DNA, the CDR3 is TGTGCCTGGAGTGTAGGGGGGGCCGGGGAAAAACTGTTTTTT. This gives the protein CAWSVGGAGEKLFF.

The chain's CDR3 is CASSLSSGAMGANVLTF. Here the CDR3 DNA reads TGTGCCAGCAGTTTATCGTCGGGGGCCATGGGGGCCAACGTCCTGACTTTC. The chain carries TRBV27 and TRBJ2-6, with D perhaps given as TRBD1 or TRBD2 (6 bases each). CDR3 size: 17 residues. The germline V gene encodes CDR1 MNHEY and CDR2 SMNVEV (reference sequence). V lost 0 bases and J 4 bases, leaving 13 bases between the germline ends. Variable domain in full (rest from reference TRBV27 and TRBJ2-6): EAQVTQNPRYLITVTGKKLTVTCSQNMNHEYMSWYRQDPGLGLRQIYYSMNVEVTDKGDVPEGYKVSRKEKRNFPLILESPSPNQTSLYFCASSLSSGAMGANVLTFGAGSRLTVL.

This chain uses TRBV4-1 with TRBJ1-1, with 9 nucleotides matching TRBD1. The CDR3 length is 15 residues. V shed 0 bases and J 6 bases; nucleotides not matched to a gene: 5. The germline gives CDR1 MGHRA, CDR2 YSYEKL. CDR3 bases: TGCGCCAGCAGCCAAGATCGCGACAGGGGGTCTGAAGCTTTCTTT. Translation: CASSQDRDRGSEAFF.

This chain uses TRBV4-1 with TRBJ1-2, with D uncertain. Germline V gene sequence: CDR1 MGHRA, CDR2 YSYEKL. CDR3 length: 16 amino acids. V lost 0 bases to trimming and J lost 0 bases, with 11 bases between them. For the CDR3, the DNA is TGCGCCAGCAGCCAAGATCTCTATGAAACTAACTATGGCTACACCTTC. This encodes CASSQDLYETNYGYTF.

This chain uses TRBV19 with TRBJ2-7, with TRBD2 identical over 9 bases. CDR1 and CDR2 (germline): LNHDA, SQIVND (reference sequence). After removal of 1 base from V and 3 bases from J, the junction contained 1 base not matched to a gene. This CDR3 is 14 amino acids long. CDR3 protein: CASSIGTSDYEQYF. In DNA form, the CDR3 reads TGTGCCAGTAGTATAGGGACTAGCGACTACGAGCAGTACTTC.

The V gene is TRBV5-4, the J gene TRBJ2-5; 7 nucleotides line up with TRBD1. The CDR3 is 14 residues long. In germline, CDR1 is SGHNT, CDR2 YYREEE (reference sequence). V shed 4 bases, J shed 3 bases, and the junction held 6 bases outside the gene matches. CDR3 in DNA: TGTGCCAGCAGCCACGTTCAGGGGGAAGAGACCCAGTACTTC. Encoded protein: CASSHVQGEETQYF.

J is TRBJ1-1 and V is TRBV28; 7 bases are a match to TRBD1. The CDR3 sequence is 14 residues long. CDR1 and CDR2 from the germline V gene are MDHEN and SYDVKM. The ends lost 3 bases at V and 7 bases at J; junction bases unmatched: 8. CDR3 sequence (DNA): TGTGCCAGCAGTTTCCGAGGGACAGACCATGAAGCTTTCTTT. Encoded protein: CASSFRGTDHEAFF.

The V gene is TRBV10-2, the J gene TRBJ2-7; perhaps D is TRBD1 or TRBD2 (5 bases each). V was clipped by 6 bases and J by 2 bases, with 11 bases between them. CDR3 size: 13 residues. In germline, CDR1 is WSHSY, CDR2 SAAADI. CDR3 loop: CASRGEATYEQYF. CDR3 coding DNA: TGCGCCAGCAGGGGGGAAGCTACCTACGAGCAGTACTTC.

The chain is built from TRBV5-6 and TRBJ2-5; possibly TRBD1 for D (7 bases). The CDR3 runs to 15 residues. Germline CDR1 reads SGHDT; CDR2 reads YYEEEE. The V end was cut by 4 bases, the J end by 4 bases, with 17 bases between. For the CDR3, the DNA is TGTGCCAGCAGCGGAGGGACAGACCTTGGAGAGACCCAGTACTTC. Residues: CASSGGTDLGETQYF.

This chain joins TRBV9 and TRBJ2-7; TRBD1 aligns across 12 bases. The germline CDR1 and CDR2 sequences are SGDLS and YYNGEE. CDR3 length equals 14 residues. V dropped 3 bases and J dropped 5; count of bases not matched to a gene: 3. The CDR3, as DNA: TGTGCCAGCAGCGATGGGACAGGGGGCCACGAGCAGTACTTC. This translates into CASSDGTGGHEQYF.

The rearrangement links TRBV7-8 to TRBJ1-5; possible D gene TRBD1, 5 bases. With 4 bases removed from V and 4 bases from J, the gap between germline ends came to 11 bases. The CDR3 covers 14 residues. CDR1 SGHVS and CDR2 FQNEAQ come from the germline V gene. This CDR3 reads CASSYGATNQPQHF. Written as DNA, the CDR3 is TGTGCCAGCAGCTACGGGGCAACTAATCAGCCCCAGCATTTT.

This CDR3 is CASTERGRTGQEQFF. The CDR3 bases are TGTGCCAGCACTGAGAGGGGAAGGACAGGGCAAGAGCAGTTCTTC. This chain links TRBV6-1 with TRBJ2-1; 8 nucleotides match TRBD1. Trimming removed 7 bases from V and 10 bases from J; junction bases left unmatched: 15. There are 15 residues in the CDR3. Germline CDR1 and CDR2: MNHNS and SASEGT.

The chain employs TRBV19 and TRBJ1-2, with TRBD1 as a possible D gene (6 bases). Germline V gene sequence: CDR1 LNHDA, CDR2 SQIVND (reference sequence). V was trimmed by 5 bases and J by 6 bases, leaving 10 bases between them. The CDR3 is 12 residues long. The CDR3 DNA reads TGTGCCAGTAGTGTTGGACAGCATGGCTACACCTTC. It is translated as CASSVGQHGYTF.

The chain couples TRBV14 to TRBJ2-5; unclear D gene. This CDR3 has 13 residues. Germline V gene data show CDR1 as SGHDN and CDR2 as FVKESK. Trimming took 2 bases from V and 5 from J, leaving 9 bases between them. In nucleotides, the CDR3 is TGTGCCAGCAGCCAACGAAGACGGGAGACCCAGTACTTC. It translates to CASSQRRRETQYF.

V usage is TRBV30 and J usage is TRBJ1-2, with a weak D call TRBD1 (5 bases). This CDR3 is built from 13 residues. With 0 bases removed from V and 6 bases from J, the gap between germline ends came to 11 bases. From germline, CDR1 is GTSNPN and CDR2 SVGIG (reference sequence). In nucleotides, the CDR3 is TGTGCCTGGAGTGTAACGCGGGGGGATGGCTACACCTTC. It is translated as CAWSVTRGDGYTF.

This clone is a singleton in its sample. The chain employs TRBV29-1 and TRBJ1-1, with D possibly matching TRBD1 (5 bases). Trimming pared 4 bases from V and 3 bases from J, leaving 15 bases between. CDR1 SQVTM and CDR2 ANQGSEA come from the germline V gene. CDR3 length: 14 amino acids. CDR3 region: CSVAGAGEDTEAFF. The CDR3 DNA sequence: TGCAGCGTTGCCGGGGCCGGGGAGGACACTGAAGCTTTCTTT.

This clone was seen just once. V usage is TRBV6-5 and J usage is TRBJ1-1; possible D gene TRBD1, 6 bases. The CDR3 contains 16 residues. Trimming took off 0 bases at V and 5 bases at J, with 16 bases between the two ends. The V gene's germline CDR1 is MNHEY and CDR2 SVGAGI. The CDR3 DNA is TGTGCCAGCAGTTACTCTCAGGCAGAAAGGGGGACTGAAGCTTTCTTT. It translates to CASSYSQAERGTEAFF.

V usage is TRBV7-3 and J usage is TRBJ1-2; perhaps TRBD1 as D (6 bases). Germline V lookup: CDR1 SGHTA, CDR2 FQGTGA. The V gene lost 4 bases and the J gene lost 3 bases, with 12 bases spanning the gap. The CDR3 has 14 residues. CDR3 sequence: CASSSDGTHYGYTF. The CDR3 nucleotides read TGTGCCAGCAGCTCCGACGGGACACACTATGGCTACACCTTC.